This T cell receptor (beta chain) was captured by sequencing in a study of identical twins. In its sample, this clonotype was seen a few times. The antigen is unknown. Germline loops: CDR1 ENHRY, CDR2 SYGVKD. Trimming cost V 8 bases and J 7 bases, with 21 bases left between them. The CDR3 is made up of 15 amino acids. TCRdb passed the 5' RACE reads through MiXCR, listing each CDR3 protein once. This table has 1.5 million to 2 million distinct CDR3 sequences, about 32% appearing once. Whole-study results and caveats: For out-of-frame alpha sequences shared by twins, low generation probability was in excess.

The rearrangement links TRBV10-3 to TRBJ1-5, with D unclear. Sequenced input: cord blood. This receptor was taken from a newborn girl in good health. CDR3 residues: CAISQNYAGDQPQHF. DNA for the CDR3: TGTGCCATCTCCCAGAACTATGCAGGTGACCAGCCCCAGCATTTT.